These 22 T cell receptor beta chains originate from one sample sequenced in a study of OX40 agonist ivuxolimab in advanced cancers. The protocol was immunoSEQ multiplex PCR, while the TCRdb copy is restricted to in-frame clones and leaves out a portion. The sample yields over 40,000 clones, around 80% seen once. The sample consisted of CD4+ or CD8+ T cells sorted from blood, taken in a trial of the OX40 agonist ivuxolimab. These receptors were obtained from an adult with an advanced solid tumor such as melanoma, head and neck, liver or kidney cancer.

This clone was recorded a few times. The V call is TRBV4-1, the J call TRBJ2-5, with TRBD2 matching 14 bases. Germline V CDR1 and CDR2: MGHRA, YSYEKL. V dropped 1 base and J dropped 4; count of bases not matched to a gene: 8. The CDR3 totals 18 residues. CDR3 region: CASSQGDSGTSGRETQYF. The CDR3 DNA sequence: TGCGCCAGCAGCCAAGGGGACTCCGGGACTAGCGGGAGAGAGACCCAGTACTTC.

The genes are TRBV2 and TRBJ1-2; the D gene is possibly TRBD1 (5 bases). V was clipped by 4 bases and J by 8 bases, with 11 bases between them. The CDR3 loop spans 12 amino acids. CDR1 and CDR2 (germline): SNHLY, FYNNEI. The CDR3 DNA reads TGTGCCAGCAGTGCTGGGGGACCGGGCTACACCTTC. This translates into CASSAGGPGYTF.

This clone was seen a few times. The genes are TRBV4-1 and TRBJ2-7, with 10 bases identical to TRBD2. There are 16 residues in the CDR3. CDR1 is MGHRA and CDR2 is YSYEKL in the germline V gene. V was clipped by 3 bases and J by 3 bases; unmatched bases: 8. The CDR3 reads CASSQMGTSEYYEQYF. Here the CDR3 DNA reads TGCGCCAGCAGCCAGATGGGGACTAGCGAGTACTACGAGCAGTACTTC.

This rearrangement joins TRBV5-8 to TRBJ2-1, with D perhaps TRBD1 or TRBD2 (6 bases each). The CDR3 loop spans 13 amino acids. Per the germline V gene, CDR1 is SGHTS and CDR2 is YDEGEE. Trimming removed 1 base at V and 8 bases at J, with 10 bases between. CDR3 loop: CASSLRGVDEQFF. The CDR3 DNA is TGTGCCAGCAGCTTGAGGGGGGTGGATGAGCAGTTCTTC.

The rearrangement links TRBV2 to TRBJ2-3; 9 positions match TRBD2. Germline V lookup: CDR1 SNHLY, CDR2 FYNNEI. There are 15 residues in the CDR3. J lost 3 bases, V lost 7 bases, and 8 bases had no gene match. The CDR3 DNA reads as TGTGCCAGCAACTTAGCGGGAGTCGTAACAGATACGCAGTATTTT. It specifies CASNLAGVVTDTQYF.

The CDR3 nucleotides read TGTGCCAGCAGTTACGCTAGCGGGAACGAGCAGTACTTC. This translates into CASSYASGNEQYF. The chain has TRBV6-6 and TRBJ2-7; 9 bases align to TRBD2. V shed 2 bases, J shed 5 bases, and the junction held 1 base outside the gene matches. CDR3 length: 13 residues. CDR1 and CDR2 from the germline V gene are MNHNY and SVGAGI (reference sequence).

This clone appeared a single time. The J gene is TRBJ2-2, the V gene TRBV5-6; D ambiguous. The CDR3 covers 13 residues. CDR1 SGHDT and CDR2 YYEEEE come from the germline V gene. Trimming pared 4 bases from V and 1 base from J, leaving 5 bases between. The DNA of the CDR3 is TGTGCCAGCAGCCCTCGGAACACCGGGGAGCTGTTTTTT. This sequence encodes CASSPRNTGELFF.

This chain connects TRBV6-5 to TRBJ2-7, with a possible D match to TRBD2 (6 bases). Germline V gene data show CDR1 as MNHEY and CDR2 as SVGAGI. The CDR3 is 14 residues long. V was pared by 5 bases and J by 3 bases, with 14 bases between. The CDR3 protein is CASSVVAGFYEQYF. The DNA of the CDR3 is TGTGCCAGCAGTGTGGTGGCGGGGTTCTACGAGCAGTACTTC.

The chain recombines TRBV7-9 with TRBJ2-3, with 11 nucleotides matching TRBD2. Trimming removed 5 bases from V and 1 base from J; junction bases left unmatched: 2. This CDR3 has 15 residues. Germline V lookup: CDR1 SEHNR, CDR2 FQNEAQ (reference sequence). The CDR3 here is CASSEGLAGTDTQYF. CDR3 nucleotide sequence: TGTGCCAGCAGCGAGGGACTAGCGGGCACAGATACGCAGTATTTT.

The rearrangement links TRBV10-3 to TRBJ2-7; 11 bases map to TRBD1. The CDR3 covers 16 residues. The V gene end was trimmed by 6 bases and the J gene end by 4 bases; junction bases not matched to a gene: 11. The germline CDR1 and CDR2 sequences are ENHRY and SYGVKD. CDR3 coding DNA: TGTGCCATCAGCCCAAGCTGGGGGACAGGGGGGTACGAGCAGTACTTC. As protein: CAISPSWGTGGYEQYF.

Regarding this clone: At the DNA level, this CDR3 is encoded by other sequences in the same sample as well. The CDR3: CASSLAGGGRETQYF. The CDR3 coding sequence is TGCGCCAGCAGCTTGGCCGGAGGGGGGCGGGAGACCCAGTACTTC. The chain uses TRBV5-1 and TRBJ2-5; D tentatively fits TRBD1 or TRBD2 (6 bases each). The CDR3 is 15 amino acids. V was pared by 0 bases and J by 5 bases, with 14 bases between. The V gene's germline CDR1 is SGHRS and CDR2 YFSETQ.

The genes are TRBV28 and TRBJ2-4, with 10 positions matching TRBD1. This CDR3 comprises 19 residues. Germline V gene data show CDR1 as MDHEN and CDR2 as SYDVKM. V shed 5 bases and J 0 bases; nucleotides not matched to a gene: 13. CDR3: CASSPGTGAIPIAKNIQYF. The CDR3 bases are TGTGCCAGCAGTCCCGGGACAGGGGCTATACCTATAGCCAAAAACATTCAGTACTTC.

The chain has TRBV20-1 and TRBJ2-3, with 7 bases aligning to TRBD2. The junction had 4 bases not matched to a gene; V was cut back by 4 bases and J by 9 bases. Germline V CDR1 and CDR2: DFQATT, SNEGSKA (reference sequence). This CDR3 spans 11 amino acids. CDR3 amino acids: CSANPRGTQYF. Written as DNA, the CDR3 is TGCAGTGCTAATCCGCGGGGGACGCAGTATTTT.

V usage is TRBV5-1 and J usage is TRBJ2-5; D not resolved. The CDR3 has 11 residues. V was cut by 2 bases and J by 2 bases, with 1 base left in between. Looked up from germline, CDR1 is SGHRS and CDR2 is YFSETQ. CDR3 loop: CASSFQETQYF. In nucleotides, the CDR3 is TGCGCCAGCAGCTTTCAAGAGACCCAGTACTTC.

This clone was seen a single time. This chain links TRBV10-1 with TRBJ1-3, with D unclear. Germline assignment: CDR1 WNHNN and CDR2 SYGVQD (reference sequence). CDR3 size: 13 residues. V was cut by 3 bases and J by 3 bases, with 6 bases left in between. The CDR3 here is CASSDRIGNTIYF. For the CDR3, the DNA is TGCGCCAGCAGTGACAGGATTGGAAACACCATATATTTT.

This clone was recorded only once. Here the CDR3 DNA reads TGTGCCAGCTCACTGGTACAAATGAGTGGGTACGAGCAGTACTTC. This sequence encodes CASSLVQMSGYEQYF. The J gene is TRBJ2-5, the V gene TRBV18, with unresolved D. The J call may be mistaken, given a closer DNA end match to TRBJ2-7. CDR3 length: 15 residues. The germline gives CDR1 KGHSH, CDR2 LQKENI.

Here the CDR3 DNA reads TGTGCCAGCAGTTTCTATGGGGTTCCCTCTGGAAACACCATATATTTT. It specifies CASSFYGVPSGNTIYF. The rearrangement uses TRBV28 and TRBJ1-3; D unresolved. The V and J ends lost 3 bases and 0 bases respectively, with 12 bases between them. CDR1 is MDHEN and CDR2 is SYDVKM in the germline V gene. The CDR3 has 16 amino acids.

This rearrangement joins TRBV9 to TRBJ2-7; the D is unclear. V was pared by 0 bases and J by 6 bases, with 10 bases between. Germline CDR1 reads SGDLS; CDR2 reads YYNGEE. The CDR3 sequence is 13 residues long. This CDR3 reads CASSVDLVREQYF. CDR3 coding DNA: TGTGCCAGCAGCGTAGATCTAGTTCGCGAGCAGTACTTC. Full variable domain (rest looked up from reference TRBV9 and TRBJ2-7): DSGVTQTPKHLITATGQRVTLRCSPRSGDLSVYWYQQSLDQGLQFLIQYYNGEERAKGNILERFSAQQFPDLHSELNLSSLELGDSALYFCASSVDLVREQYFGPGTRLTVT.

The CDR3 is CASSLGRDNYGYTF. In DNA, the CDR3 is TGTGCCAGCAGCTTGGGAAGGGATAACTATGGCTACACCTTC. The chain recombines TRBV7-2 with TRBJ1-2, with D uncertain. V was pared by 3 bases and J by 1 base, with 9 bases between. The CDR3 is made up of 14 amino acids. From germline, CDR1 is SGHTA and CDR2 FQGNSA.

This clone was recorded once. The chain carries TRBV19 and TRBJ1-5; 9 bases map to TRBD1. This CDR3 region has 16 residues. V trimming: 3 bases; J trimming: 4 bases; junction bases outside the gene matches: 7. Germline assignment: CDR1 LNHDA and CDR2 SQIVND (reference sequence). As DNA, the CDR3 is TGTGCCAGTAGTATGCAGGGGACAGGGCCTAATCAGCCCCAGCATTTT. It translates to CASSMQGTGPNQPQHF.

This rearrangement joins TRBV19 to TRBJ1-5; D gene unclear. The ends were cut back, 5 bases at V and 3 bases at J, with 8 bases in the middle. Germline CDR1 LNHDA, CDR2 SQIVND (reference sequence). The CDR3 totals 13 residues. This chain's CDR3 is CASSPGNNQPQHF. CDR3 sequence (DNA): TGTGCCAGTAGTCCCGGTAACAATCAGCCCCAGCATTTT.

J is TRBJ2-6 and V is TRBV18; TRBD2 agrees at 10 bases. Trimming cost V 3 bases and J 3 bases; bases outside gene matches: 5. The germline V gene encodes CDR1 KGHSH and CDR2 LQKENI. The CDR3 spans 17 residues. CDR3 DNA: TGTGCCAGCTCACCCGTACGGACTAGCGGTGGGGCCAACGTCCTGACTTTC. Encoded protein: CASSPVRTSGGANVLTF.